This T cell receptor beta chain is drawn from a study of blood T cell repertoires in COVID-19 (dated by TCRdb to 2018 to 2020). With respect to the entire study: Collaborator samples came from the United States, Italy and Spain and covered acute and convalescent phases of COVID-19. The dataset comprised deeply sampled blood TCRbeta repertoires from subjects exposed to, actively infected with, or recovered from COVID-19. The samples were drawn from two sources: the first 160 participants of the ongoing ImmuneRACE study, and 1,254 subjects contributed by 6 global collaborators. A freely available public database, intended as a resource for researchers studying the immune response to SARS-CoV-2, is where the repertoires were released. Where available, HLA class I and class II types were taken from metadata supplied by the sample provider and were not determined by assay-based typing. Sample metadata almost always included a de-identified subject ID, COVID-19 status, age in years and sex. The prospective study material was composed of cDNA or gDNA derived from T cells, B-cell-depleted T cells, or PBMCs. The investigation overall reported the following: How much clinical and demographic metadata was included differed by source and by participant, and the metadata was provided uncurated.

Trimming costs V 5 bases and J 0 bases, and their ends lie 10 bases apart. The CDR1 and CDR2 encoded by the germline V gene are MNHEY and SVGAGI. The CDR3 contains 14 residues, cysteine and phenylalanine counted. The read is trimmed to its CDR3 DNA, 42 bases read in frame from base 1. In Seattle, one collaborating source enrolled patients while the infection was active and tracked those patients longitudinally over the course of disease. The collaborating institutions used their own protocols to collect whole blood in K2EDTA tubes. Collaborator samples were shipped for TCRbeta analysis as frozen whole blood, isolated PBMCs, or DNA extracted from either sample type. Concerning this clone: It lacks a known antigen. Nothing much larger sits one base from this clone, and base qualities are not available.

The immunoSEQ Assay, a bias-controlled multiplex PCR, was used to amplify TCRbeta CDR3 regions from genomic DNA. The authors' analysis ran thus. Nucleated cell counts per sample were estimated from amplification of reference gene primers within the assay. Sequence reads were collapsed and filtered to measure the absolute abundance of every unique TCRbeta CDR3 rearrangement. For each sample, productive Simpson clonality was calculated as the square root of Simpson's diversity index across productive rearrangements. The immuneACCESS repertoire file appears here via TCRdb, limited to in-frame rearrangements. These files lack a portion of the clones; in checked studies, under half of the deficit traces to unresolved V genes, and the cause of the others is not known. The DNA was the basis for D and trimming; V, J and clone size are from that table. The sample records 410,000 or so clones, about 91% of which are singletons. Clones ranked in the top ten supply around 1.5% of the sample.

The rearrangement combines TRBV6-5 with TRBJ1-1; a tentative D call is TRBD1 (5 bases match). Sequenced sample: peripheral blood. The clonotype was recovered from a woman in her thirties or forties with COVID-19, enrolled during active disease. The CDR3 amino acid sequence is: CASSRQIMNTEAFF. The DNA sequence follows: TGTGCCAGCAGTCGACAGATTATGAACACTGAAGCTTTCTTT.